These 32 T cell receptor beta chains came from one sample sequenced in a study of blood T cell repertoires in COVID-19. Sequencing used immunoSEQ multiplex PCR; TCRdb keeps in-frame clones, though not all of them. The data show 150,000 or so clones, around 85% seen once. The sample comprised peripheral blood. The receptor set was obtained from a woman aged 55-69 years with COVID-19, enrolled during active disease.

This clone has only a few counts. The chain has TRBV7-8 and TRBJ2-2; 7 bases map to TRBD1. This CDR3 is 14 amino acids long. Looked up from germline, CDR1 is SGHVS and CDR2 is FQNEAQ. V was pared by 2 bases and J by 6 bases, with 3 bases of the junction left unmatched. Here the CDR3 reads CASSLQGVPGELFF. CDR3 DNA: TGTGCCAGCAGCTTACAGGGGGTCCCCGGGGAGCTGTTTTTT. The variable domain in full, completed from reference TRBV7-8 and TRBJ2-2, reads GAGVSQSPRYKVAKRGQDVALRCDPISGHVSLFWYQQALGQGPEFLTYFQNEAQLDKSGLPSDRFFAERPEGSVSTLKIQRTQQEDSAVYLCASSLQGVPGELFFGEGSRLTVL.

Here the CDR3 reads CASSDRGSNQPQHF. DNA of the CDR3: TGTGCCAGCAGCGATCGAGGGAGCAATCAGCCCCAGCATTTT. The chain uses TRBV11-2 and TRBJ1-5, with no clear D. The germline CDR1 and CDR2 sequences are SGHAT and FQNNGV. The CDR3 length is 14 residues. Trimming took off 5 bases at V and 1 base at J, with 9 bases between the two ends.

V is TRBV3-1 (or the pseudogene TRBV3-2) and J is TRBJ1-1; maybe TRBD1 (5 bases). Germline V CDR1 and CDR2: LGHDT, YNNKEL (reference sequence). The CDR3 consists of 14 residues. Trimming pared 3 bases from V and 7 bases from J, leaving 15 bases between. The CDR3, as DNA: TGTGCCAGCAGCCAGGAGGGACGGACTATTGAAGCTTTCTTT. Translation: CASSQEGRTIEAFF.

The chain couples TRBV5-6 to TRBJ1-4; TRBD1 matches 8 bases. Germline CDR1 and CDR2: SGHDT and YYEEEE. The V segment lost 4 bases and the J segment 2 bases; nucleotides outside the gene matches: 4. CDR3 length: 15 residues. CDR3 coding DNA: TGTGCCAGCAGCCACAGGGGGGGGACTAATGAAAAACTGTTTTTT. As protein: CASSHRGGTNEKLFF.

The rearrangement joins TRBV7-3 to TRBJ1-1; maybe TRBD1 (6 bases). The CDR3 runs 14 residues. The germline V and J ends were trimmed by 2 bases and 7 bases, with 14 bases remaining between them. Germline CDR1 reads SGHTA; CDR2 reads FQGTGA. CDR3 in DNA: TGTGCCAGCAGCTTAGGTCCACAGGGCGATGAAGCTTTCTTT. Protein: CASSLGPQGDEAFF.

The CDR3 reads CASSTSAATPYEQYF. As DNA, the CDR3 is TGCGCCAGCAGCACCTCCGCCGCCACACCCTACGAGCAGTACTTC. This chain links TRBV5-1 with TRBJ2-7, with no clear D. Trimming cost V 4 bases and J 2 bases, with 16 bases left between them. CDR1 and CDR2 from the germline V gene are SGHRS and YFSETQ. The CDR3 runs to 15 residues. The full variable domain, in which reference TRBV5-1 and TRBJ2-7 provide the parts outside the CDR3, is KAGVTQTPRYLIKTRGQQVTLSCSPISGHRSVSWYQQTPGQGLQFLFEYFSETQRNKGNFPGRFSGRQFSNSRSEMNVSTLELGDSALYLCASSTSAATPYEQYFGPGTRLTVT.

This clone turned up a few times. The chain couples TRBV19 to TRBJ1-5, with TRBD1 matching 8 bases. Looked up from germline, CDR1 is LNHDA and CDR2 is SQIVND (reference sequence). The V gene end was trimmed by 0 bases and the J gene end by 2 bases; junction bases not matched to a gene: 9. This CDR3 has 18 residues. The CDR3 DNA reads TGTGCCAGTAGTATAGATCCGCCCAGGGGGCTCGGCAATCAGCCCCAGCATTTT. It specifies CASSIDPPRGLGNQPQHF.

The V and J genes are TRBV7-3 and TRBJ2-7; D is perhaps TRBD2 (5 bases). In germline, CDR1 is SGHTA, CDR2 FQGTGA. Trimming took 2 bases from V and 6 from J, leaving 8 bases between them. The CDR3 contains 12 residues. The CDR3 sequence is CASSLDRGEQYF. Here the CDR3 DNA reads TGTGCCAGCAGCTTAGACCGGGGCGAGCAGTACTTC.

This chain connects TRBV4-1 to TRBJ1-2; 10 bases are shared with TRBD1. The CDR3 length is 15 residues. Trimming removed 4 bases from V and 8 bases from J; junction bases left unmatched: 10. CDR1 is MGHRA and CDR2 is YSYEKL in the germline V gene. The CDR3 here is CASSRDRGPGGGYTF. The CDR3 DNA follows: TGCGCCAGCAGCCGCGACAGGGGGCCCGGGGGCGGCTACACCTTC.

The chain links TRBV21-1 to TRBJ1-5; the table's D call TRBD1 went unverified against the DNA. TRBV21-1 is labeled a pseudogene. The CDR3 is made up of 14 amino acids. The CDR3 coding sequence is TGTGCCAGCAGCAACAGGGGCAGCAATCAGCCCCAGCATTTT. This translates into CASSNRGSNQPQHF.

The J gene is TRBJ2-3, the V gene TRBV18; possibly TRBD1 for D (5 bases). Trimming removed 6 bases at V and 3 bases at J, with 16 bases between. Germline assignment: CDR1 KGHSH and CDR2 LQKENI. The CDR3 is made up of 15 amino acids. The CDR3 sequence: CASSYGGAVTDTQYF. Written as DNA, the CDR3 is TGTGCCAGCTCCTACGGTGGGGCAGTTACAGATACGCAGTATTTT.

The count of this clone is one. This chain uses TRBV10-1 with TRBJ2-3, with a possible D match to TRBD1 (5 bases). The CDR3 is 15 amino acids. V was trimmed by 0 bases and J by 3 bases, leaving 10 bases between them. Germline V lookup: CDR1 WNHNN, CDR2 SYGVQD (reference sequence). This CDR3 reads CASSESGVITDTQYF. In DNA, the CDR3 is TGCGCCAGCAGTGAGTCAGGGGTCATTACAGATACGCAGTATTTT.

The chain joins TRBV6-4 to TRBJ2-3, with 9 bases identical to TRBD2. The CDR3 length is 18 residues. Germline trimming cut 0 bases from V and 4 bases from J; bases unmatched to any gene: 11. Germline V gene lookup returns CDR1 MRHNA and CDR2 SNTAGT. CDR3 bases: TGTGCCAGCAGTGACTCGAGTGGCTCGGCGGGGGGGCCAGATACGCAGTATTTT. Translated: CASSDSSGSAGGPDTQYF.

This chain connects TRBV27 to TRBJ1-2; the match to TRBD1 covers 7 bases. CDR3 length equals 13 residues. Germline loops: CDR1 MNHEY, CDR2 SMNVEV (reference sequence). Unmatched junction bases numbered 8, after V lost 7 bases and J lost 6 bases. As DNA, the CDR3 is TGTGCCAGCACTAAGACAGGGTTGCATGGCTACACCTTC. It encodes CASTKTGLHGYTF.

The CDR3 DNA reads as TGCGCCAGCAGCCTCCCGGGGGCGAGCGGGGGGTTTGAAGATACGCAGTATTTT. It specifies CASSLPGASGGFEDTQYF. The rearrangement uses TRBV5-1 and TRBJ2-3; 9 bases match TRBD2. The length of the CDR3 is 18 residues. Trimming cost V 4 bases and J 5 bases; bases outside gene matches: 17. The germline CDR1 and CDR2 sequences are SGHRS and YFSETQ.

V gene TRBV18 combines with J gene TRBJ2-7; D might be TRBD1 (5 bases). CDR1 and CDR2 (germline): KGHSH, LQKENI. CDR3 size: 13 residues. Trimming pared 1 base from V and 4 bases from J, leaving 8 bases between. For the CDR3, the DNA is TGTGCCAGCTCACCACTGTCAGGGTACGAGCAGTACTTC. Amino acid sequence: CASSPLSGYEQYF.

The chain employs TRBV2 and TRBJ2-3; TRBD2 matches 8 bases. With 4 bases clipped from V and 6 bases from J, the junction kept 3 bases outside the gene matches. Germline CDR1 and CDR2: SNHLY and FYNNEI. The CDR3 totals 13 residues. The CDR3, as DNA: TGTGCCAGCAGTGGTAGCGGGGATGATACGCAGTATTTT. Residues: CASSGSGDDTQYF.

The chain uses TRBV6-2 or TRBV6-3 and TRBJ1-5; the D is unclear. CDR3 length: 14 amino acids. Germline V gene lookup returns CDR1 MNHEY and CDR2 SVGEGT. The V gene lost 6 bases and the J gene lost 5 bases, with 14 bases spanning the gap. CDR3: CASSPLLRDQPQHF. The CDR3 bases are TGTGCCAGCAGCCCCTTGTTGAGAGATCAGCCCCAGCATTTT.

The rearrangement links TRBV7-8 to TRBJ2-3, with a weak D call TRBD2 (6 bases). The germline V gene encodes CDR1 SGHVS and CDR2 FQNEAQ. The CDR3 is 12 amino acids. The V and J ends lost 7 bases and 5 bases respectively, with 10 bases between them. The CDR3 nucleotides are TGTGCCAGCAAGGGAGCGGGAGATACGCAGTATTTT. Translated: CASKGAGDTQYF.

The chain uses TRBV7-9 and TRBJ2-1; TRBD2 agrees at 13 bases. The length of the CDR3 is 15 residues. Germline V gene sequence: CDR1 SEHNR, CDR2 FQNEAQ (reference sequence). V trimming: 3 bases; J trimming: 7 bases; junction bases outside the gene matches: 3. CDR3 in DNA: TGTGCCAGCAGCTTCCGACTAGCGGGGGGAAATGAGCAGTTCTTC. It is translated as CASSFRLAGGNEQFF.

This chain links TRBV2 with TRBJ2-1; 9 bases are a match to TRBD1. Trimming at V came to 7 bases and at J to 9 bases, leaving 10 bases not matched to a gene. The CDR3 consists of 14 residues. CDR1 is SNHLY and CDR2 is FYNNEI in the germline V gene. The CDR3 here is CASTPGQGYGEQFF. Written as DNA, the CDR3 is TGTGCCAGCACCCCGGGACAGGGTTACGGTGAGCAGTTCTTC.

The rearrangement links TRBV6-2 or TRBV6-3 to TRBJ2-5; D possibly corresponds to TRBD1 (7 bases). V lost 6 bases and J lost 3, with 14 bases in between. The CDR3 is 14 amino acids. Germline V gene lookup returns CDR1 MNHEY and CDR2 SVGEGT. The CDR3 loop is CASSSEGQKETQYF. Written as DNA, the CDR3 is TGTGCCAGCAGCTCGGAGGGACAGAAAGAGACCCAGTACTTC.

This clone occurred a few times. The J gene is TRBJ2-3, the V gene TRBV6-4; D uncertain. Germline CDR1 and CDR2: MRHNA and SNTAGT. Trimming stripped 0 bases from V and 5 bases from J, with 6 bases between. This CDR3 is built from 13 residues. This CDR3 is CASSDSPGDTQYF. The CDR3 nucleotides are TGTGCCAGCAGTGACTCCCCCGGAGATACGCAGTATTTT.

This rearrangement joins TRBV4-3 to TRBJ1-6; maybe TRBD1 (6 bases). The CDR3 runs to 15 residues. Trimming took off 3 bases at V and 4 bases at J, with 10 bases between the two ends. Germline V gives CDR1 LGHNA, CDR2 YSLEER. The CDR3 bases are TGCGCCAGCAGCCAGGACAGACAGTATAATTCACCCCTCCACTTT. Translated: CASSQDRQYNSPLHF.

This chain links TRBV7-2 with TRBJ1-2, with a weak D call TRBD1 (5 bases). V lost 5 bases and J 3 bases, leaving 13 bases between the germline ends. The germline CDR1 and CDR2 sequences are SGHTA and FQGNSA. CDR3 length equals 14 residues. CDR3 coding DNA: TGTGCCAGCAGCCCGACAGTTTTAGACTATGGCTACACCTTC. Translating gives CASSPTVLDYGYTF. Complete variable domain (other parts from reference TRBV7-2 and TRBJ1-2): GAGVSQSPSNKVTEKGKDVELRCDPISGHTALYWYRQSLGQGLEFLIYFQGNSAPDKSGLPSDRFSAERTGGSVSTLTIQRTQQEDSAVYLCASSPTVLDYGYTFGSGTRLTVV.

The chain recombines TRBV28 with TRBJ2-5; D possibly corresponds to TRBD2 (6 bases). V was shortened by 2 bases and J by 4 bases, with 14 bases between the two germline ends. This CDR3 contains 15 residues. Germline assignment: CDR1 MDHEN and CDR2 SYDVKM. The CDR3 is CASSLGGEGGETQYF. The CDR3 DNA is TGTGCCAGCAGTTTAGGCGGGGAAGGAGGAGAGACCCAGTACTTC. The full variable domain, in which reference TRBV28 and TRBJ2-5 provide the parts outside the CDR3, is DVKVTQSSRYLVKRTGEKVFLECVQDMDHENMFWYRQDPGLGLRLIYFSYDVKMKEKGDIPEGYSVSREKKERFSLILESASTNQTSMYLCASSLGGEGGETQYFGPGTRLLVL.

The genes are TRBV5-8 and TRBJ2-3; TRBD2 matches 10 bases. The CDR3 loop spans 16 amino acids. J lost 2 bases, V lost 4 bases, and 7 bases had no gene match. Germline lookup yields CDR1 SGHTS and CDR2 YDEGEE. CDR3 nucleotides: TGTGCCAGCAGCGTAGGGACTAGCGCCTACACAGATACGCAGTATTTT. This codes for CASSVGTSAYTDTQYF.

The genes are TRBV6-4 and TRBJ2-1, with 10 bases fitting TRBD2. Per germline, CDR1 MRHNA and CDR2 SNTAGT. After removal of 0 bases from V and 9 bases from J, the junction contained 8 bases not matched to a gene. This CDR3 comprises 16 residues. As DNA, the CDR3 is TGTGCCAGCAGTGACTCCCTGGCTAGCGGGGGTAGTGAGCAGTTCTTC. Protein sequence: CASSDSLASGGSEQFF.

This chain connects TRBV2 to TRBJ2-7; a possible D gene is TRBD2 (5 bases). This CDR3 region has 14 residues. V shed 6 bases and J shed 4 bases, with 16 bases lying between them. Germline V gives CDR1 SNHLY, CDR2 FYNNEI. CDR3 DNA sequence: TGTGCCAGCAGCCTTTCTGGCCCGGGGTACGAGCAGTACTTC. Amino acid sequence: CASSLSGPGYEQYF.

The chain employs TRBV4-1 and TRBJ2-1, with D perhaps TRBD2 (7 bases). The germline gives CDR1 MGHRA, CDR2 YSYEKL. V was trimmed by 0 bases and J by 4 bases, leaving 19 bases between them. This CDR3 is built from 18 residues. The CDR3 DNA reads TGCGCCAGCAGCCAAGACCTCGTGCGGGGGCAAAGATACAATGAGCAGTTCTTC. Translating it yields CASSQDLVRGQRYNEQFF.

The chain is built from TRBV7-9 and TRBJ2-7; 8 bases are shared with TRBD1. Germline V lookup: CDR1 SEHNR, CDR2 FQNEAQ (reference sequence). The CDR3 runs 13 residues. The trim removed 5 bases at V and 3 bases at J, leaving 3 bases unmatched. CDR3 in DNA: TGTGCCAGCAGCCTGGGACAGGACTACGAGCAGTACTTC. Translation gives CASSLGQDYEQYF.

The V and J genes are TRBV4-1 and TRBJ1-2, with D tentatively TRBD1 (6 bases). Trimming removed 0 bases from V and 4 bases from J, with 21 bases in between. Germline CDR1 MGHRA, CDR2 YSYEKL. The CDR3 runs 18 residues. The CDR3 nucleotides read TGCGCCAGCAGCCAAGATTCGCGGGGGCAGGGGATAACCTATGGCTACACCTTC. This sequence encodes CASSQDSRGQGITYGYTF.